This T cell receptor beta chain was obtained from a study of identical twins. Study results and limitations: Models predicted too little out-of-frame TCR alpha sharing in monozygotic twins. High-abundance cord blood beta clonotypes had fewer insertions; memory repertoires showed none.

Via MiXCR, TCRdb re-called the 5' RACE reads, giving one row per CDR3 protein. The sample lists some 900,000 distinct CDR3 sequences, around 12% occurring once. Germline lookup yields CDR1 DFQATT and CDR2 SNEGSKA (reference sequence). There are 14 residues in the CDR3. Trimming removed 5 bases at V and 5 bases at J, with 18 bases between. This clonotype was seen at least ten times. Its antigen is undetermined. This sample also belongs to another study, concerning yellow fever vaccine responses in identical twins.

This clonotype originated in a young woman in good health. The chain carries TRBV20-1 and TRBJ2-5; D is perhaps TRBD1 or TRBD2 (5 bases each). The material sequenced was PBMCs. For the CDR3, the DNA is TGCAGTGCTGGGTTCGGGGCGGTTCAGGAGACCCAGTACTTC. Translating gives CSAGFGAVQETQYF.